This paragraph reports one T cell receptor beta chain. This clonotype was seen a single time. What antigen it recognizes has not been identified. This may stem from a read error, because a much larger clone lies one nucleotide away. The CDR3 has 14 amino acids, counting the end cysteine and phenylalanine. The sequence is cut down to CDR3 DNA, 42 bases in frame from base 1. The run used an Illumina HiSeq 1500. The public sequencing data were trimmed at Q25 with fastp and processed into clonotypes with MiXCR by TCRdb, which kept only in-frame beta chains. Merged by CDR3 protein, the rows form single entries marked with the most common genes and DNA. Recorded for this sample are about 150,000 distinct CDR3 sequences; around 20% of them occurred a single time. The ten biggest clones cover 9.5% to 12% of the sample. These data belong to a study of T cell repertoires in cytomegalovirus infection (dated by TCRdb to 2018 to 2020). At the level of the whole study: Because public TCR beta signatures pointed to carriage of CMV infection together with the matching HLA type, the HLA type of each donor mattered for the analysis.

The paper's findings and limits, for the study overall: The ex vivo response was dominated by HLA-C-restricted CMV-specific TCR beta clonotypes, which also provided the single most frequent clonotype in two of eight donors. Cumulative frequency of public TCR beta family members discriminated carriers of CMV infection plus the relevant HLA type in this cohort and an independent roughly 330-donor cohort.

Rearrangement joined TRBV12-3 or TRBV12-4 to TRBJ1-1, and possibly TRBD1, on 6 matching bases. Material: PBMCs. This receptor was obtained from a human donor in good health (CMV status not recorded). Some clones in this sample may be carry-over from other donors' samples. The CDR3 is CASSPWGANTKAFF. The nucleotides read TGTGCCAGCAGTCCCTGGGGGGCGAACACTAAAGCTTTCTTT.